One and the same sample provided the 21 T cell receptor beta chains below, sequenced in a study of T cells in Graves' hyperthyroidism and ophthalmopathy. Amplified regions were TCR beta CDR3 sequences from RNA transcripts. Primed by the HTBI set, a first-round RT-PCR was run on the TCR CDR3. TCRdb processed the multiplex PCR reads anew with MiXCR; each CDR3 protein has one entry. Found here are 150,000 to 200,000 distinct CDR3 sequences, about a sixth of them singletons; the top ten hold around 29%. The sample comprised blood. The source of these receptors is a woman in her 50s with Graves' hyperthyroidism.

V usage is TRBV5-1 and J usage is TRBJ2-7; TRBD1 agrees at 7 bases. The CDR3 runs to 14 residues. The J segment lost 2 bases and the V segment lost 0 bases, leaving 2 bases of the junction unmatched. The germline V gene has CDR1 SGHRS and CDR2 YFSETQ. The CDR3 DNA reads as TGCGCCAGCAGCTTGGCCACAGGGGCCTACGAGCAGTACTTC. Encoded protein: CASSLATGAYEQYF.

The CDR3 protein is CASSEAGGGQGRTDTQYF. The CDR3 region has the DNA TGTGCCAGCAGTGAAGCGGGGGGGGGACAGGGGCGGACAGATACGCAGTATTTT. The V and J genes are TRBV6-1 and TRBJ2-3, with 10 bases aligning to TRBD1. J gave up 3 bases and V 0 bases, and 9 bases lay outside the gene matches. CDR3 length: 18 residues. CDR1 is MNHNS and CDR2 is SASEGT in the germline V gene.

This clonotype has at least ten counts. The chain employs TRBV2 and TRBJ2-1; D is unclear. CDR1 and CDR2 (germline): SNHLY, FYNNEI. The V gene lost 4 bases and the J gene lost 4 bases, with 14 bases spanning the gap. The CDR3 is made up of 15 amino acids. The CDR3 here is CASSARYDTYNEQFF. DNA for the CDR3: TGTGCCAGCAGTGCTCGGTACGACACATACAATGAGCAGTTCTTC.

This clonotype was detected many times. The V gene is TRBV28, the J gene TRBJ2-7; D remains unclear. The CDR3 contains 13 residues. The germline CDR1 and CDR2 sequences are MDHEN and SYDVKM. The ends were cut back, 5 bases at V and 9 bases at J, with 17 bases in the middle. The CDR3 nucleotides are TGTGCCAGCAGTCTCCGGCGAGCCGGCGGGCAGTACTTC. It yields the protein CASSLRRAGGQYF.

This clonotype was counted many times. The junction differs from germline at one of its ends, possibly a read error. CDR3 region: CASSTTGAGELFF. CDR3 DNA sequence: TGTGCTAGCAGCACGACAGGGGCCGGGGAGCTGTTTTTT. V and J are TRBV7-7 and TRBJ2-2; 8 nucleotides match TRBD1. The CDR3 contains 13 residues. Germline V gene lookup returns CDR1 SSHAT and CDR2 FNYEAQ (reference sequence).

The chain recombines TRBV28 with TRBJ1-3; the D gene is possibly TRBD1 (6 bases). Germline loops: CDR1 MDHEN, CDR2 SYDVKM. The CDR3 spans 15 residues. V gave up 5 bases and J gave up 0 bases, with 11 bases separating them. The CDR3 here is CASSLGGISGNTIYF. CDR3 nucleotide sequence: TGTGCCAGCAGTCTAGGGGGAATCTCTGGAAACACCATATATTTT.

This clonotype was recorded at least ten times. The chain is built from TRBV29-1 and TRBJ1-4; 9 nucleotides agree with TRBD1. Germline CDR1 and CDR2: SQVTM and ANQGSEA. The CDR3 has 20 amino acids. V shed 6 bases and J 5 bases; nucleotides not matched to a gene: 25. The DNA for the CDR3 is TGCAGCGTCTCCGTCCCGGGACAGGGCGGAAGGCCCTGGGAAAATGAAAAACTGTTTTTT. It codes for CSVSVPGQGGRPWENEKLFF.

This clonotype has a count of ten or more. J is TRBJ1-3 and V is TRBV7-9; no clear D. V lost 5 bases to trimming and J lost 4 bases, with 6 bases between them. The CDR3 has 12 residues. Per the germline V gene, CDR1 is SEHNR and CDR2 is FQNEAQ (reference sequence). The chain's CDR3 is CASSLQGNTIYF. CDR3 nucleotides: TGTGCCAGCAGCCTACAGGGAAACACCATATATTTT.

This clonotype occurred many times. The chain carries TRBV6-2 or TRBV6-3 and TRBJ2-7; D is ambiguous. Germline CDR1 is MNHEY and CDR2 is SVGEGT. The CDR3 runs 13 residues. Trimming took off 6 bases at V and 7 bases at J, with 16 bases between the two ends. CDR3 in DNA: TGTGCCAGCAGATCCCCCCCCATGTGGGAGCAGTACTTC. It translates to CASRSPPMWEQYF.

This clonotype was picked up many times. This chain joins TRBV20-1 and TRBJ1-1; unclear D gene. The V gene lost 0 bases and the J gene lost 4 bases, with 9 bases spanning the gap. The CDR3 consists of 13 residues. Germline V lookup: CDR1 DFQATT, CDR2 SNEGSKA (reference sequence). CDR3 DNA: TGCAGTGCTAGAGATCCTAAAGGCACTGAAGCTTTCTTT. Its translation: CSARDPKGTEAFF.

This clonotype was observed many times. The CDR3 sequence is CATRWDYGNQPQHF. CDR3 DNA: TGTGCCACTAGGTGGGATTATGGCAATCAGCCCCAGCATTTT. The chain couples TRBV19 to TRBJ1-5; D gene ambiguous. The CDR3 extends over 14 amino acids. Germline loops: CDR1 LNHDA, CDR2 SQIVND (reference sequence). V lost 10 bases to trimming and J lost 2 bases, with 15 bases between them.

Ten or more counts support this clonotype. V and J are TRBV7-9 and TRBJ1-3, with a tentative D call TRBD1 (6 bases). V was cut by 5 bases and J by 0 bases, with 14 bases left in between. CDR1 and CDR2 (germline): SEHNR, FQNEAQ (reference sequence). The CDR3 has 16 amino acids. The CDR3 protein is CASSPQGVSSGNTIYF. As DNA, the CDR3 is TGTGCCAGCAGCCCACAGGGTGTAAGCTCTGGAAACACCATATATTTT.

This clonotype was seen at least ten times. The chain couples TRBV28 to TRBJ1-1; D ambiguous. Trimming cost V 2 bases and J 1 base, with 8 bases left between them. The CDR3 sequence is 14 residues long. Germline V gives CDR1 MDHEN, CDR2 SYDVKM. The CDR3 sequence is CASSLVNRNTEAFF. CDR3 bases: TGTGCCAGCAGTTTAGTGAACAGGAACACTGAAGCTTTCTTT.

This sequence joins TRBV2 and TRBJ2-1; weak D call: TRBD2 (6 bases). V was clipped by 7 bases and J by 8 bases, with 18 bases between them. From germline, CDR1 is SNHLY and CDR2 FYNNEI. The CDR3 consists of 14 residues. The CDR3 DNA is TGTGCCAGCACCCGGACTCCGGGGGATTATGAGCAGTTCTTC. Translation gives CASTRTPGDYEQFF. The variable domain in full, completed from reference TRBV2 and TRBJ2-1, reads EPEVTQTPSHQVTQMGQEVILRCVPISNHLYFYWYRQILGQKVEFLVSFYNNEISEKSEIFDDQFSVERPDGSNFTLKIRSTKLEDSAMYFCASTRTPGDYEQFFGPGTRLTVL.

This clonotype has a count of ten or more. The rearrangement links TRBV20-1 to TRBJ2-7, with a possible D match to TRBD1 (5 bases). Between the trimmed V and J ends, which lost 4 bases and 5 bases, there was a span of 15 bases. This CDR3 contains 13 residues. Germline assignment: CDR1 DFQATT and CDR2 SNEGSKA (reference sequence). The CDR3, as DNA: TGCAGTGCTAAAGGAGCCAGGGCTGACGAGCAGTACTTC. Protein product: CSAKGARADEQYF.

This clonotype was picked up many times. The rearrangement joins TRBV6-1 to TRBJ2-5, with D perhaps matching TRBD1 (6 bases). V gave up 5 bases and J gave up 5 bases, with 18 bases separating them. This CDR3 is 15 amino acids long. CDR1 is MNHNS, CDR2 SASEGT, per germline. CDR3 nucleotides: TGTGCCAGCAGTAAAATTATGGGGGCGCGGGAGACCCAGTACTTC. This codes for CASSKIMGARETQYF.

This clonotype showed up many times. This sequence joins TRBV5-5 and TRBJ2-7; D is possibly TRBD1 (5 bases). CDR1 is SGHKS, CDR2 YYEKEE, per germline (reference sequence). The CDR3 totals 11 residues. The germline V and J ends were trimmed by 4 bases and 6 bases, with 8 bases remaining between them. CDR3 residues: CASSAGIEQYF. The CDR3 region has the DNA TGTGCCAGCAGCGCAGGGATCGAGCAGTACTTC. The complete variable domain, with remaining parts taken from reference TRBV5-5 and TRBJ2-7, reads DAGVTQSPTHLIKTRGQQVTLRCSPISGHKSVSWYQQVLGQGPQFIFQYYEKEERGRGNFPDRFSARQFPNYSSELNVNALLLGDSALYLCASSAGIEQYFGPGTRLTVT.

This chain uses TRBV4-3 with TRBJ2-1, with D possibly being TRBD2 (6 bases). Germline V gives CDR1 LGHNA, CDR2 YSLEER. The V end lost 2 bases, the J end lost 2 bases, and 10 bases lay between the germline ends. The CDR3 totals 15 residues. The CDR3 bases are TGCGCCAGCAGCCAAACCGGGACTCCCTACAATGAGCAGTTCTTC. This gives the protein CASSQTGTPYNEQFF.

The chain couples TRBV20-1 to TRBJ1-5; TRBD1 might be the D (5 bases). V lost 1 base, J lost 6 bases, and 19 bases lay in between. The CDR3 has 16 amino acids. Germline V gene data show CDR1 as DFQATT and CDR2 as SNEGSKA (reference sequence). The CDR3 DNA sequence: TGCAGTGCTAGAGGAATGCAGGGAGGTGTGGTTCAGCCCCAGCATTTT. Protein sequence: CSARGMQGGVVQPQHF.

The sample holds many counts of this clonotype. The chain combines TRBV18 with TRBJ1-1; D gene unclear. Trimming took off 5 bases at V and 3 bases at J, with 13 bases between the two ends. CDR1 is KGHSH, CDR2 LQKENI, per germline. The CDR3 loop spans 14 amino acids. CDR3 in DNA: TGTGCCAGCTCAGCCAGTGAAAGGTACACTGAAGCTTTCTTT. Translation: CASSASERYTEAFF.

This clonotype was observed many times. The CDR3 loop is CATQMGTSSSYEQYF. The CDR3 DNA reads TGCGCCACCCAAATGGGGACATCCAGCTCCTACGAGCAGTACTTC. The genes are TRBV10-1 and TRBJ2-7, with D maybe TRBD1 (6 bases). Germline V lookup: CDR1 WNHNN, CDR2 SYGVQD (reference sequence). Trimming stripped 10 bases from V and 0 bases from J, with 19 bases between. This CDR3 is 15 amino acids long.